These 3 T cell receptor beta chains were all obtained from the same sample, sequenced in a study of Ad26.COV2.S vaccination and SARS-CoV-2 variants. Treatment of the sample: around 19 received Ad26.COV2.S at low or high dose, single or two shots; several received placebo; per-sample allocation not given. After the first vaccine or placebo injection, samples were drawn on day 63. The table came from immunoSEQ multiplex PCR; TCRdb's copy has only in-frame clones and leaves some out. Of about 680,000 clones listed, roughly nine tenths are singletons. Specimen: peripheral blood, collected in a trial of Ad26.COV2.S vaccine versus placebo. These receptors all come from a person between 18 and 59 years old who received the Ad26.COV2.S COVID-19 vaccine or a placebo.

This clone was seen just once. The chain is built from TRBV5-1 and TRBJ2-3, with 10 bases identical to TRBD2. The junction had 2 bases not matched to a gene; V was cut back by 3 bases and J by 4 bases. The length of the CDR3 is 14 residues. Germline lookup yields CDR1 SGHRS and CDR2 YFSETQ. The CDR3 region has the DNA TGCGCCAGCAGCTACGGACTAGCGGCAGATACGCAGTATTTT. Translated: CASSYGLAADTQYF. The full variable domain, rest sourced from reference TRBV5-1 and TRBJ2-3, is KAGVTQTPRYLIKTRGQQVTLSCSPISGHRSVSWYQQTPGQGLQFLFEYFSETQRNKGNFPGRFSGRQFSNSRSEMNVSTLELGDSALYLCASSYGLAADTQYFGPGTRLTVL.

V usage is TRBV9 and J usage is TRBJ1-1, with TRBD1 matching 9 bases. Trimming took 4 bases from V and 5 from J; bases not matched to a gene: 12. CDR1 and CDR2 (germline): SGDLS, YYNGEE. The CDR3 loop spans 16 amino acids. Here the CDR3 DNA reads TGTGCCAGCAGCCCGAGGACAGGGGCCTTCGGGACTGAAGCTTTCTTT. Its translation is CASSPRTGAFGTEAFF.

The chain combines TRBV7-2 with TRBJ2-1, with D uncertain. This CDR3 is 12 amino acids long. V was clipped by 4 bases and J by 2 bases, with 3 bases between them. Germline V lookup: CDR1 SGHTA, CDR2 FQGNSA. CDR3 DNA: TGTGCCAGCAGCTACACCTACAATGAGCAGTTCTTC. It codes for CASSYTYNEQFF.